This T cell receptor beta chain is from a study of cytomegalovirus exposure and HLA in healthy donors. Both 60 Vbeta primers and 13 Jbeta primers went into the PCR. Sequencing was performed with immunoSEQ multiplex PCR; in TCRdb, only in-frame clones are kept and a portion is missing. The table lists tens of thousands of clones, about three quarters of them singletons, with roughly 25% in the top ten. V was pared by 3 bases and J by 5 bases, with 14 bases between. Germline V CDR1 and CDR2: MDHEN, SYDVKM. CDR3 length: 15 amino acids. Study outcomes and limitations: Further analysis, carried out later, found HLA-associated TCR beta chains more clonally expanded than equally common other chains. Earlier analysis found most TCR beta V segments productive about 87% or about 30% of the time.

In the case of this clone: Its antigen is not identified.

The V call is TRBV28, the J call TRBJ2-1; tentative D call: TRBD1 (5 bases). The clonotype was recovered from a man aged 50 to 60 in good health and CMV-seropositive. Sequenced: PBMCs. The CDR3 coding sequence is TGTGCCAGCAGTTTCCCCCGGGCAGGGCACAATGAGCAGTTCTTC. As protein: CASSFPRAGHNEQFF.